The T cell receptor (beta chain) described here comes from a study of glioma-infiltrating T cells. Regarding the study as a whole: Non-neoplastic patients had below-expected tissue-blood divergence, while all gliomas exceeded expectation.

This CDR3 is built from 16 residues. The germline V and J ends were trimmed by 3 bases and 5 bases, with 17 bases remaining between them. Per germline, CDR1 LNHDA and CDR2 SQIVND (reference sequence). Remarks on this clonotype: Its cognate antigen is unknown.

TCR alpha and beta CDR3 regions were amplified from RNA using iRepertoire nested multiplex PCR. TCRdb redid the calling of the multiplex PCR reads with MiXCR, one entry per CDR3 protein. The table lists some 160,000 distinct CDR3 sequences, about 40% of them singletons. The TCR sequence derives from a human donor with low-grade glioma or glioblastoma, undergoing nonglioma brain surgery, or in good health (not recorded which). The rearrangement joins TRBV19 to TRBJ2-1; D may be TRBD1 (6 bases). The sample consisted of glioma tissue, nonneoplastic brain tissue, or PBMCs (not recorded which). The CDR3 protein is CASSISRTATHNEQFF. The CDR3 nucleotides read TGTGCCAGTAGTATCAGCAGGACAGCTACCCACAATGAGCAGTTCTTC.